Presented here are 5 T cell receptor beta chains from one specimen sequenced in a study of pediatric ulcerative colitis. Rectal tissue came from one to two pinch biopsies taken at colonoscopy. Clones were read by immunoSEQ multiplex PCR, and TCRdb kept only the in-frame ones, dropping some. This table holds about 16,000 clones, roughly four fifths found once. Sequencing was done on a sample of gut tissue. The receptors shown here come from a boy younger than 18 with moderate ulcerative colitis.

This clone occurred a few times. This chain joins TRBV6-6 and TRBJ2-2; D might be TRBD2 (5 bases). Trimming cost V 3 bases and J 5 bases, with 7 bases left between them. CDR1 MNHNY and CDR2 SVGAGI come from the germline V gene (reference sequence). The CDR3 is made up of 13 amino acids. Written as DNA, the CDR3 is TGTGCCAGCAGTTATCGCGGGACCGGGGAGCTGTTTTTT. This sequence encodes CASSYRGTGELFF.

The rearrangement joins TRBV4-1 to TRBJ1-5; 7 bases fit TRBD1. This CDR3 has 19 amino acids. The ends lost 0 bases at V and 2 bases at J; junction bases unmatched: 13. The germline CDR1 and CDR2 sequences are MGHRA and YSYEKL. The CDR3 sequence is CASSQDPGTVSSGNQPQHF. The CDR3 DNA is TGCGCCAGCAGCCAAGACCCCGGGACAGTGAGTTCTGGCAATCAGCCCCAGCATTTT.

The V and J genes are TRBV7-9 and TRBJ1-4, with D unclear. Trimming took off 8 bases at V and 0 bases at J, with 13 bases between the two ends. The CDR3 is made up of 15 amino acids. Germline V gene sequence: CDR1 SEHNR, CDR2 FQNEAQ (reference sequence). This CDR3 reads CASDQGRSTNEKLFF. For the CDR3, the DNA is TGTGCCAGCGATCAAGGGCGATCAACTAATGAAAAACTGTTTTTT.

V usage is TRBV6-5 and J usage is TRBJ2-7, with D possibly matching TRBD2 (5 bases). The CDR3 loop spans 13 amino acids. Looked up from germline, CDR1 is MNHEY and CDR2 is SVGAGI. Between the trimmed V and J ends, which lost 4 bases and 6 bases, there was a span of 13 bases. This CDR3 reads CASSFTRAAEQYF. The CDR3 region has the DNA TGTGCCAGCAGTTTCACCAGAGCGGCCGAGCAGTACTTC.

This chain joins TRBV19 and TRBJ2-5; no definite D call. The V gene lost 3 bases and the J gene lost 1 base, with 9 bases spanning the gap. The CDR3 totals 14 residues. CDR1 is LNHDA, CDR2 SQIVND, per germline (reference sequence). Written as DNA, the CDR3 is TGTGCCAGTAGTATTGGTGGAGCCCAAGAGACCCAGTACTTC. Amino acid sequence: CASSIGGAQETQYF.